This T cell receptor (beta chain) derives from a study of blood T cells in healthy people across ages. Combining a sample-barcoded 5' primer with a J-beta primer mix, a second PCR ran for about 7 to 11 cycles. TCRdb used MiXCR to reprocess the 5' RACE reads, holding one entry per CDR3 protein. The sample carries around 670,000 distinct CDR3 sequences, 25% to 30% recorded once. V lost 2 bases and J lost 9, with 8 bases in between. Germline V gives CDR1 KGHSH, CDR2 LQKENI. The CDR3 contains 13 residues. Material for sequencing was blood. This rearrangement joins TRBV18 to TRBJ1-6; D is uncertain. The TCR originated in a woman aged 80 or over in good health. This chain's CDR3 is CASSPSEGSPLHF. In nucleotides, the CDR3 is TGTGCCAGCTCACCAAGTGAGGGTTCACCCCTCCACTTT.